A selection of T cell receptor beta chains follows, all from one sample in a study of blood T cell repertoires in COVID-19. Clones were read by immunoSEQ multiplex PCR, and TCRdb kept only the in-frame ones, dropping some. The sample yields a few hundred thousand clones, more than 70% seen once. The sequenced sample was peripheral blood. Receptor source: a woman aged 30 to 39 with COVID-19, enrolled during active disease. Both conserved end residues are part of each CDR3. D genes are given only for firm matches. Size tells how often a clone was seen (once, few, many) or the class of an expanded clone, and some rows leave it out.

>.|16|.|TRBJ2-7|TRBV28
CASSPPGWAGTNEQYF
TGTGCCAGCAGTCCCCCTGGGTGGGCGGGGACCAACGAGCAGTACTTC
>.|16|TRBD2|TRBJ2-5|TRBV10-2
CASSRPGTSGQETQYF
TGCGCCAGCAGTCGCCCTGGGACTAGCGGCCAAGAGACCCAGTACTTC
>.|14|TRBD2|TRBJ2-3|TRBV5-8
CASSSTSGTDTQYF
TGTGCCAGCAGCTCGACTAGCGGCACAGATACGCAGTATTTT
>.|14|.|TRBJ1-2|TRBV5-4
CASSLGQGGYGYTF
TGTGCCAGCAGCTTGGGCCAGGGTGGTTATGGCTACACCTTC
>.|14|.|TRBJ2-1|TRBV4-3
CASSQAPQVGEQFF
TGCGCCAGCAGCCAAGCGCCCCAGGTCGGTGAGCAGTTCTTC
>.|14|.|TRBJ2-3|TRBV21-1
CASSKKVATDTQYF
TGTGCCAGCAGCAAAAAAGTGGCAACAGATACGCAGTATTTT
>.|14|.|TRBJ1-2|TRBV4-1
CASSQDSLRYGYTF
TGCGCCAGCAGCCAAGATAGTTTACGCTATGGCTACACCTTC
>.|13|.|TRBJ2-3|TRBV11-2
CASSLDRRGLQYF
TGTGCCAGCAGCTTAGATCGGAGGGGGCTCCAGTATTTT
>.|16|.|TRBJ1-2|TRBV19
CASSMQGSSANYGYTF
TGTGCCAGTAGTATGCAGGGGTCTTCAGCTAACTATGGCTACACCTTC
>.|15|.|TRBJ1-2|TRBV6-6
CASSPGLASSKGYTF
TGTGCCAGCAGTCCCGGGTTAGCTTCATCTAAGGGCTACACCTTC
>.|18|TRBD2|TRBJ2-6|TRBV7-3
CASSFLAGFPSGANVLTF
TGTGCCAGCAGCTTCCTAGCGGGATTTCCCTCTGGGGCCAACGTCCTGACTTTC
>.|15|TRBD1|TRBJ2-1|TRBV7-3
CASSLRQGGPNEQFF
TGTGCCAGCAGCTTGAGACAGGGTGGTCCGAATGAGCAGTTCTTC
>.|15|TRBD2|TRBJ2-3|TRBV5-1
CASSLGGSGPDTQYF
TGCGCCAGCAGCTTGGGTGGTAGCGGGCCCGATACGCAGTATTTT
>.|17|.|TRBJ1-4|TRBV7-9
CASSTHPRVHLNEKLFF
TGTGCCAGCAGCACCCACCCGCGTGTCCACCTTAATGAAAAACTGTTTTTT
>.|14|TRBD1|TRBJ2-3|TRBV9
CASSYRGMTDTQYF
TGTGCCAGCAGTTACAGGGGTATGACAGATACGCAGTATTTT
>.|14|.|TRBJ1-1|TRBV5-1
CASSFGQKNTEAFF
TGCGCCAGCAGCTTCGGACAGAAAAACACTGAAGCTTTCTTT
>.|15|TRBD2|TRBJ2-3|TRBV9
CASSVGLAGDYTQYF
TGTGCCAGCAGCGTAGGACTAGCGGGAGATTATACGCAGTATTTT
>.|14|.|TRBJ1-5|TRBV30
CAWSTGWVNQPQHF
TGTGCCTGGAGTACGGGGTGGGTTAATCAGCCCCAGCATTTT
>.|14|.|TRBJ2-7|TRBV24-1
CATSDRTGSYEQYF
TGTGCCACCAGTGATCGAACAGGGTCCTACGAGCAGTACTTC
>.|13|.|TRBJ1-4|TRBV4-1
CASSPSGTERLFF
TGCGCCAGCAGCCCCAGCGGGACTGAAAGACTGTTTTTT
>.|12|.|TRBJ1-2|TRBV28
CASSGQAGGYTF
TGTGCCAGCAGTGGGCAGGCCGGTGGCTACACCTTC
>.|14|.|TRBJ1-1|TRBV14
CASSQAGSHTEAFF
TGTGCCAGCAGCCAAGCCGGGTCCCACACTGAAGCTTTCTTT
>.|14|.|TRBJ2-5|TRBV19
CASSSGTDQETQYF
TGTGCCAGTAGTAGCGGGACAGATCAAGAGACCCAGTACTTC
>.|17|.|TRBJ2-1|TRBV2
CASRGFGAGRGKNEQFF
TGTGCCAGCAGGGGATTCGGAGCGGGAAGGGGGAAAAATGAGCAGTTCTTC
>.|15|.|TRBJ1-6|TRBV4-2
CASSQAGTNNSPLHF
TGTGCCAGCAGCCAGGCCGGGACAAACAATTCACCCCTCCACTTT
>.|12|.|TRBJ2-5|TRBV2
CASQYSQETQYF
TGTGCCAGCCAGTACAGTCAAGAGACCCAGTACTTC
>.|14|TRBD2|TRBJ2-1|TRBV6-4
CASRNLAGGAEQFF
TGTGCCAGCAGGAACCTAGCGGGAGGGGCTGAGCAGTTCTTC
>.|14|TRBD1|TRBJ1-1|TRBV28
CASSPRTGGTEAFF
TGTGCCAGCAGTCCTAGGACAGGGGGCACTGAAGCTTTCTTT
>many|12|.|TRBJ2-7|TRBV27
CASSHPGNEQYF
TGTGCCAGCAGTCATCCCGGGAACGAGCAGTACTTC
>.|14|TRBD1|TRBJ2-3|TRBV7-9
CASTGQGSTDTQYF
TGTGCCAGCACGGGACAGGGTAGCACAGATACGCAGTATTTT
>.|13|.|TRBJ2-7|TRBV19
CASSIAVSYEQYF
TGTGCCAGTAGTATCGCCGTGAGCTACGAGCAGTACTTC
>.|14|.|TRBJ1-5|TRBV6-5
CASSYTGVNQPQHF
TGTGCCAGCAGTTACACGGGGGTGAATCAGCCCCAGCATTTT
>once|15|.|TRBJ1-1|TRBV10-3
CAITVGQRMNTEAFF
TGTGCCATCACCGTAGGACAGAGAATGAACACTGAAGCTTTCTTT
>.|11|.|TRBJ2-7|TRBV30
CAWTLMQEQYF
TGTGCCTGGACTCTCATGCAGGAGCAGTACTTC
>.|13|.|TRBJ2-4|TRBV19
CASSIGAGNIQYF
TGTGCCAGTAGTATAGGTGCCGGAAACATTCAGTACTTC
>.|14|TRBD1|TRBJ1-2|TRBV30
CAWGPLDRGYGYTF
TGTGCCTGGGGGCCCCTGGACAGGGGCTATGGCTACACCTTC
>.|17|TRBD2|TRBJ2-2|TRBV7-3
CASSFTSGRAESGELFF
TGTGCCAGCAGCTTTACCAGCGGGAGGGCCGAGTCCGGGGAGCTGTTTTTT
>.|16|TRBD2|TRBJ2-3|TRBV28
CASSKISGSPTDTQYF
TGTGCCAGCAGTAAAATTAGCGGGAGCCCCACAGATACGCAGTATTTT
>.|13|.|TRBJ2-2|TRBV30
CASDQYYTGELFF
TGTGCCTCAGATCAGTATTACACCGGGGAGCTGTTTTTT
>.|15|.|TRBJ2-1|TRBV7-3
CASSPTRRVANEQFF
TGTGCCAGCAGCCCTACTAGGAGAGTTGCCAATGAGCAGTTCTTC
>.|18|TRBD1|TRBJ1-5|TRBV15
CATSRQQGARVSNQPQHF
TGTGCCACCAGCAGACAACAGGGGGCTCGGGTTAGCAATCAGCCCCAGCATTTT
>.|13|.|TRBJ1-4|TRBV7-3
CASSPGGGEKLFF
TGTGCCAGCAGCCCTGGCGGGGGAGAAAAACTGTTTTTT
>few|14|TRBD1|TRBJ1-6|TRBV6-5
CASSPLRQGSPLHF
TGTGCCAGCAGTCCCCTCCGACAGGGTTCACCCCTCCACTTT